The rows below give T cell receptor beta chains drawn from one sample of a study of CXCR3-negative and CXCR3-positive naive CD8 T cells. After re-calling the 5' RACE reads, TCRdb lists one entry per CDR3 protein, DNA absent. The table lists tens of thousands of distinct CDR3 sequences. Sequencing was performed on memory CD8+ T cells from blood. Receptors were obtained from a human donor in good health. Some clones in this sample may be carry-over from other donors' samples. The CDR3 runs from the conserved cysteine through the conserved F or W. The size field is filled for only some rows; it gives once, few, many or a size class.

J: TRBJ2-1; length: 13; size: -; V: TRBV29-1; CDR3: CSVTTGSYNEQFF
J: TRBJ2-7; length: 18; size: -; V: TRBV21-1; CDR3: CATAVGTGVNFSSYEQYF
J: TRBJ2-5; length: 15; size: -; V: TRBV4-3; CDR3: CASSQGTGGGETQYF
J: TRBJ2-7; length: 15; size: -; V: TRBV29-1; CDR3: CSVLSGQGADYEQYF
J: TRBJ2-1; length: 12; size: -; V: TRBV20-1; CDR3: CSARDRENEQFF
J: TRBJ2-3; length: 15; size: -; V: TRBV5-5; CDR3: CASSLVGGATDTQYF
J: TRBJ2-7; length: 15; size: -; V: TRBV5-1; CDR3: CASSVDDRGSYEQYF
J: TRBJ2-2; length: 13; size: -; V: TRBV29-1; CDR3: CSVFYTNTGELFF
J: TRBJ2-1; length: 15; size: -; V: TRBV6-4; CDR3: CASSDSAGAYNEQFF
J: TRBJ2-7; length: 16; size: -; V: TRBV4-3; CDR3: CASSQFGTTLSYEQYF
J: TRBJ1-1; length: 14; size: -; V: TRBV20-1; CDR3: CSAQREGRHTEAFF
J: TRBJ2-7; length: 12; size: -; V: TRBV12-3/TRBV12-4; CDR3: CASSFSRAEQYF
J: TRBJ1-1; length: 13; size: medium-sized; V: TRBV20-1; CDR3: CSARGSSETEAFF
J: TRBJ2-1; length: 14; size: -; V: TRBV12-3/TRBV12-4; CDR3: CASIGGGLYGEQFF
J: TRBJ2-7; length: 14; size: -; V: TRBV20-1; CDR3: CSARAGQGIHEQYF
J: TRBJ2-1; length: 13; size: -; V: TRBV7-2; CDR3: CASSAYGANEQFF
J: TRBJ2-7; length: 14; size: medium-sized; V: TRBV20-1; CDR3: CSARGASGVYEQYF
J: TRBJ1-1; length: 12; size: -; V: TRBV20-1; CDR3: CSSGQMNTEAFF
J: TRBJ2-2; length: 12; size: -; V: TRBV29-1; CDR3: CTGSSNTGELFF
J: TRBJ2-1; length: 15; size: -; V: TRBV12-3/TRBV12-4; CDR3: CASSVAGGKYNEQFF
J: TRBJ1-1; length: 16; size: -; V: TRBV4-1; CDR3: CASSQETPSTKLGAFF
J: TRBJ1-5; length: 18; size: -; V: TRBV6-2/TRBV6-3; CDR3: CASSYSQFPEAGNQPQHF
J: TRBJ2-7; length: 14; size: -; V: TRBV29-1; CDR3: CSVDETSGGYEQYF
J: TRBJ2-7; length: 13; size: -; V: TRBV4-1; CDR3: CASSQDGSYEQYF
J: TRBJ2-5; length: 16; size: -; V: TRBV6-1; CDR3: CASSGLAGGGQETQYF
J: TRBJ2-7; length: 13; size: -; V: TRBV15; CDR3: CATSVSGTYEQYF
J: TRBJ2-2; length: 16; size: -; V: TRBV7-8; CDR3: CASSLGAGPDTGELFF
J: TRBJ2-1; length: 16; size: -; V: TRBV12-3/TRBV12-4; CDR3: CASSFPRGGPYNEQFF
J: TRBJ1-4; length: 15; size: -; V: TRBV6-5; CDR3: CASSYSDGFKEKLFF
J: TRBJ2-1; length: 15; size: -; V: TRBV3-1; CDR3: CASRPSGGEYNEQFF
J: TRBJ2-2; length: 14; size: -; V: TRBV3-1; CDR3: CASSQVTNTGELFF
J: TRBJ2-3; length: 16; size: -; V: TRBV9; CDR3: CASSVGQGLITDTQYF
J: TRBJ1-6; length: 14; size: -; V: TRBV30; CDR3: CAWTEGLYNSPLHF
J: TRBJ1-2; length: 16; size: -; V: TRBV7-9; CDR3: CASSAPTGGLEYGYTF
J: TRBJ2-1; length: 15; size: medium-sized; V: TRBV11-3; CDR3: CASSLERGGLDEQFF
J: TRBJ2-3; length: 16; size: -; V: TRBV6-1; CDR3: CASSEARTDYTDTQYF
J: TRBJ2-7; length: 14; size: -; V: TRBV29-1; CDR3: CSVVVVTGTYEQYF
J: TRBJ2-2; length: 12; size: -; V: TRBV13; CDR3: CASSPGSDVLFF
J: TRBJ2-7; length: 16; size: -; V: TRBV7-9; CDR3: CASSLPGKTSSYEQYF
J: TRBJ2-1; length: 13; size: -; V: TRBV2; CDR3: CASRGGRYNEQFF
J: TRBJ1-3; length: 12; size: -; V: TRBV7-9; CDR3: CASSLGGNTIYF
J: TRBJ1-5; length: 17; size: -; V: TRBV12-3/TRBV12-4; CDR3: CASSPPSVRVGNQPQHF
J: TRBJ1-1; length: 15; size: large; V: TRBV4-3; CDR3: CASSQDRAGYSEAFF
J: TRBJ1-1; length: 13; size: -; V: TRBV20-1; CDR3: CSATGQGVTEAFF
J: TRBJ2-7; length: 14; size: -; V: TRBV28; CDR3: CASSSRTGVYEQYF
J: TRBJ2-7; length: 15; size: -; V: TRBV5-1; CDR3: CASSKLDTNSYEQYF
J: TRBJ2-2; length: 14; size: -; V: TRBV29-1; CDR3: CSVVPDGVVGELFF
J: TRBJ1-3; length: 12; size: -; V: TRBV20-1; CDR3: CSAGDSGNTIYF
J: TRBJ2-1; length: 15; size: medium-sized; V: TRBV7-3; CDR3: CASSQGLAGNNEQFF
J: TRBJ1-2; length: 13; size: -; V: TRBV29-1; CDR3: CSVEDPVNYGYTF
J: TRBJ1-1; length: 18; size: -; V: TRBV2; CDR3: CASRIERSVGSGNTEAFF
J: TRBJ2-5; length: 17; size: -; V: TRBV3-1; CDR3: CASSQDLLYNTWETQYF
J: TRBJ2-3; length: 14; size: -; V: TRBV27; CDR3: CASSLQRFTDTQYF
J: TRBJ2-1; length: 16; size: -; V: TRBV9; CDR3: CASSVGLAGGYGEQFF
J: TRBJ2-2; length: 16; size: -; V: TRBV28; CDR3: CASSSIAGNWAGELFF
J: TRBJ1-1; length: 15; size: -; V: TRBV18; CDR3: CASSPKNRENTEAFF
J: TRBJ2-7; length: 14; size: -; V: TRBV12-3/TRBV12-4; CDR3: CASSLSSGTYEQYF
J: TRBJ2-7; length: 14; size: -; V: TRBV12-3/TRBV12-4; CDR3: CASSLGLGSYEQYF
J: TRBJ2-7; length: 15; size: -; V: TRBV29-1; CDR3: CSVGGGRDHPYEQYF
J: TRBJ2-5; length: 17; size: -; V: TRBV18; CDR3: CASSPPMVASRGETQYF